The T cell receptor beta chain described here comes from a study of blood T cell repertoires in COVID-19. Overall study: COVID-19 samples, acute and convalescent, were from the United States, Italy and Spain.

Trimming took off 3 bases at V and 3 bases at J, with 11 bases between the two ends. Germline lookup yields CDR1 LNHDA and CDR2 SQIVND (reference sequence). The CDR3 consists of 14 residues. Assay used: immunoSEQ multiplex PCR; TCRdb lists only in-frame clones, some missing. The sample shows roughly 150,000 clones, roughly 88% of them seen only once. About this clone: Other DNA sequences in the same sample also yield this CDR3.

The chain uses TRBV19 and TRBJ1-1, with D possibly being TRBD1 (6 bases). This clonotype originated in a woman aged 45-59 years with acute or convalescent COVID-19. Sequenced material: peripheral blood. This CDR3 is CASSIGQGYTEAFF. DNA of the CDR3: TGTGCCAGTAGTATCGGCCAGGGGTACACTGAAGCTTTCTTT.